The sequence of this T cell receptor (beta chain) was determined in a study of regulatory and conventional T cells in RAG deficiency. The method was immunoSEQ multiplex PCR; TCRdb's version includes in-frame clones alone and lacks a portion of them. The sample contains around 23,000 clones, approximately 93% of which appear only once. This clone is a singleton in its sample. Its matching antigen is unknown. There are 18 residues in the CDR3. Blood CD4+ CD25-low CD127-high conventional T cells supplied the genomic DNA template. Findings and limits, study-wide: Patient subsets had shorter CDR3s; Omenn Treg-Tconv overlap exceeded 85%. Other subsets showed about 10-fold reductions, but Treg unique TCR beta sequences fell about 92-fold in these patients. Sorted Omenn CD25-high CD127-low cells may not be bona fide Tregs.

The same sample was also used in a study of regulatory T cells. That work adds: Primers: 52 TRBV forward and 13 TRBJ reverse. Regulatory T cells showed the strongest V-J pair restriction and V/J gene skewing among patient repertoires.

The sample was CD4+ T cells sorted from blood. V gene TRBV21-1 combines with J gene TRBJ2-5; TRBD2, the table's D call, lacks a check against the DNA. TRBV21-1 is recorded as a pseudogene. This clonotype was obtained from a human donor in good health. The CDR3 spells CASSKGTVAGGFQETQYF. For the CDR3, the DNA is TGTGCCAGCAGCAAAGGGACGGTAGCGGGGGGGTTCCAAGAGACCCAGTACTTC.